This T cell receptor (beta chain) was documented in a study of blood T cell repertoires in COVID-19. Whole-study context: Whether acute or convalescent, the COVID-19 samples came from the United States, Italy and Spain. The analysed material was cDNA or gDNA that came from T cells, B-cell-depleted T cells, or PBMCs.

CDR1 and CDR2 from the germline V gene are MNHEY and SVGAGI. V lost 3 bases to trimming and J lost 9 bases, with 12 bases between them. There are 13 residues in the CDR3. Authors' methods: How many nucleated cells were present was estimated from reference gene primer amplification. Measured with immunoSEQ multiplex PCR; TCRdb has only the in-frame clones, and not every one. Clone size and the V and J calls come from that table; the DNA yielded D and trimming. There are 150,000 to 200,000 clones in the sample; roughly four fifths occur only once, and about 8.3% lies in the top ten. Those enrolled in Seattle joined during active infection and were followed longitudinally afterward.

The clonotype was recovered from a woman aged 70-85 years with COVID-19, enrolled during active disease. The specimen sequenced was peripheral blood. The gene calls are TRBV6-5 and TRBJ1-5; the D is unclear. DNA of the CDR3: TGTGCCAGCAGTTATGACTACCGGTTGCCCCAGCATTTT. The encoded protein is CASSYDYRLPQHF.